A single TCR beta chain is shown here with its context. The antigen is undetermined. The same CDR3 is also encoded by other DNA sequences in this sample. Trimming pared 6 bases from V and 5 bases from J, leaving 10 bases between. The CDR3 consists of 12 residues. Per the germline V gene, CDR1 is LNHDA and CDR2 is SQIVND (reference sequence). Sequencing was performed with immunoSEQ multiplex PCR; in TCRdb, only in-frame clones are kept and a portion is missing. Of about 1.5 million clones listed, 95% to 99% are singletons. The data originate from a study of shared clonotypes between healthy human individuals. Study overall: The cohort had two women and a few men, ages 18 to 49. Study-wide points: Naive subsets generally exceeded memory subsets in estimated richness.

Material: naive CD4+ T cells sorted from blood. Specified subset: CD45RA+ positively selected. The chain uses TRBV19 and TRBJ2-5; tentative D call: TRBD1 (6 bases). This receptor was identified in a man aged 25-45 years in good health. The CDR3 here is CASSRTAETQYF. In DNA, the CDR3 is TGTGCCAGTAGCCGGACAGCCGAGACCCAGTACTTC.